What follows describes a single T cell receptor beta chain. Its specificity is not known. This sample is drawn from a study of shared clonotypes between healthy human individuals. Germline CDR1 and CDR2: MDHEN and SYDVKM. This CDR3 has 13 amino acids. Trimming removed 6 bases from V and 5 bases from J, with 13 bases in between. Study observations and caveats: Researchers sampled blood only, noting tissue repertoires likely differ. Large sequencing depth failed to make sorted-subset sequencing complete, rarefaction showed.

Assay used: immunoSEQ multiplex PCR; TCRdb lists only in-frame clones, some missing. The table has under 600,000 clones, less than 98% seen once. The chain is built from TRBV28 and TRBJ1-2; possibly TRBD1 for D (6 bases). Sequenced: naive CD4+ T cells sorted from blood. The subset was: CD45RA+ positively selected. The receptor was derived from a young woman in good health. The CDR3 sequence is CASRGGLPYGYTF. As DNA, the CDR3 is TGTGCCAGCAGGGGGGGCCTCCCTTATGGCTACACCTTC.